This T cell receptor (beta chain) was found in a study of CXCR3-negative and CXCR3-positive naive CD8 T cells. Study-wide points: CXCR3-positive naive cells carried more hydrophobic TRB CDR3s than CXCR3-negative naive cells did.

Remarks on this clonotype: Antigen unknown.

The CDR3 is 15 residues long. The germline CDR1 and CDR2 sequences are SQVTM and ANQGSEA. Each TRB cDNA library was prepared by 5' RACE (with UMI labels). TCRdb re-called the 5' RACE reads; one entry per CDR3 protein, DNA not given. The specimen's table records 90,000 to 150,000 distinct CDR3 sequences. The sequence was collected from a human donor in good health. Some clones in this sample may be carry-over from other donors' samples. The chain is built from TRBV29-1 and TRBJ2-1; TCRdb's D call, TRBD1, is unchecked because there is no DNA. Sequenced sample: naive CXCR3+ CD8+ T cells from blood. Described subset: CD45RO-CCR7+CD27+CD95- naive CD8+ T cells expressing CXCR3 (TNR3+). The CDR3 region is CSVPPLGTVDNEQFF.